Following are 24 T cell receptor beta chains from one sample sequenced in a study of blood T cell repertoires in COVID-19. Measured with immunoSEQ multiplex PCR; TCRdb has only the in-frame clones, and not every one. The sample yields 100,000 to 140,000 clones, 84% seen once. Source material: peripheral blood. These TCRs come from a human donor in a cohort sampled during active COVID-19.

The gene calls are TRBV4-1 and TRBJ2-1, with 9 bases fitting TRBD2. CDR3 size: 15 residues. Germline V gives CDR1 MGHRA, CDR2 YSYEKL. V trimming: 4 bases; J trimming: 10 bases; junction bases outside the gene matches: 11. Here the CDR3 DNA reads TGCGCCAGCAGCCGAGGTCGGTTAGCGGGAGAGGAGCAGTTCTTC. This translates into CASSRGRLAGEEQFF.

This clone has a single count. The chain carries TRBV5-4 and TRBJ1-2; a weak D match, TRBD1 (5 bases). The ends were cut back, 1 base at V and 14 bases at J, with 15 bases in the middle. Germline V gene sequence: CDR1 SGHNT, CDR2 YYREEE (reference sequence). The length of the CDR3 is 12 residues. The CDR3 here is CASSLTAGPLTF. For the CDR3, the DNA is TGTGCCAGCAGCTTGACGGCAGGGCCCCTAACCTTC.

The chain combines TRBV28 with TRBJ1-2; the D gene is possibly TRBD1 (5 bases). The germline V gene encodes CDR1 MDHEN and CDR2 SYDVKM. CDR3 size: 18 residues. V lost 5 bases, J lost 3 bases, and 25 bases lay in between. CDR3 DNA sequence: TGTGCCAGCAGTCAGGGCCCCCGGTGGGGGGGAATGGACTATGGCTACACCTTC. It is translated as CASSQGPRWGGMDYGYTF.

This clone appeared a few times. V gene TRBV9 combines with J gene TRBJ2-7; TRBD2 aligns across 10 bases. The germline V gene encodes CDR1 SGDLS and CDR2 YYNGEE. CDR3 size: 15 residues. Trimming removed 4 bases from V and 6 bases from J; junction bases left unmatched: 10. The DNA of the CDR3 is TGTGCCAGCAGCCCGCAGCGGGAGGGCCTAGGCGAGCAGTACTTC. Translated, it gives CASSPQREGLGEQYF.

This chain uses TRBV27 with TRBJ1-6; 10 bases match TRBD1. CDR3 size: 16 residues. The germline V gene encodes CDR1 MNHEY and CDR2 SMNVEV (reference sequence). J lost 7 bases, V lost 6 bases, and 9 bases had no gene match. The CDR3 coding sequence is TGTGCCAGCAGAACGGGACAGGGGTATGGGAATTCACCCCTCCACTTT. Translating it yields CASRTGQGYGNSPLHF.

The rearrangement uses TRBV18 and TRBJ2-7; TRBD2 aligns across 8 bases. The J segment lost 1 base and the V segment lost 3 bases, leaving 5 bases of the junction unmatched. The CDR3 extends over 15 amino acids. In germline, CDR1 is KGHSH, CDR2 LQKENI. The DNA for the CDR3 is TGTGCCAGCTCACCCCCGACTAGCGCATCCTACGAGCAGTACTTC. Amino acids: CASSPPTSASYEQYF.

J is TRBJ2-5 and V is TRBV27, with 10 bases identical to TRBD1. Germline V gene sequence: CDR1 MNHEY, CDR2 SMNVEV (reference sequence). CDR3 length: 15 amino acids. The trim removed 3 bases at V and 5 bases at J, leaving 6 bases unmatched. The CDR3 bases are TGTGCCAGCAGTTTCCAGACAGGGGGCCTGGAGACCCAGTACTTC. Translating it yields CASSFQTGGLETQYF.

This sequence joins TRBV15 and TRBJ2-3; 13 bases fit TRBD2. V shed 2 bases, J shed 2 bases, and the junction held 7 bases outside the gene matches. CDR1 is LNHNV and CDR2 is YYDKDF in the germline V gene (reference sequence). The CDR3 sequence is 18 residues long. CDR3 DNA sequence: TGTGCCACCAGCAGACCACCGGGACTAGCGGGGACCACAGATACGCAGTATTTT. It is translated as CATSRPPGLAGTTDTQYF.

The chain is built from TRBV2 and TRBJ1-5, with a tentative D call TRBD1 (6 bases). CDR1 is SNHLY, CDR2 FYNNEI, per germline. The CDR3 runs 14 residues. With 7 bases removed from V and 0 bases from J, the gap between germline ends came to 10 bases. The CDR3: CASNQQGSNQPQHF. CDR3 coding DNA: TGTGCCAGCAACCAACAGGGTAGCAATCAGCCCCAGCATTTT.

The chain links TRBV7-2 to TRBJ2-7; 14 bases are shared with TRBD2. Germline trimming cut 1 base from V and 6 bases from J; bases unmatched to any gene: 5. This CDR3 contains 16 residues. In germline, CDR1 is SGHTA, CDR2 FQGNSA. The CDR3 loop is CASSLGLAGGQGEQYF. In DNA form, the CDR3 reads TGTGCCAGCAGCTTAGGACTAGCGGGAGGGCAAGGCGAGCAGTACTTC.

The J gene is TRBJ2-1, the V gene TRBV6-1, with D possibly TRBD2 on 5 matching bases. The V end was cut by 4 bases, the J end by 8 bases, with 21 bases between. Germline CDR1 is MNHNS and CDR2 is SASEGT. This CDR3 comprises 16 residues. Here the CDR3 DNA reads TGTGCCAGCAGTGGGCTGAGCGGAACCGTTAGCGATGAGCAGTTCTTC. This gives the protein CASSGLSGTVSDEQFF.

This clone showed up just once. This chain's CDR3 is CASSLESGLGETQYF. As DNA, the CDR3 is TGTGCCAGCAGCTTAGAATCGGGACTTGGAGAGACCCAGTACTTC. The chain employs TRBV7-8 and TRBJ2-5, with D possibly TRBD2 on 6 matching bases. This CDR3 comprises 15 residues. Germline CDR1 is SGHVS and CDR2 is FQNEAQ. V was pared by 1 base and J by 4 bases, with 13 bases between.

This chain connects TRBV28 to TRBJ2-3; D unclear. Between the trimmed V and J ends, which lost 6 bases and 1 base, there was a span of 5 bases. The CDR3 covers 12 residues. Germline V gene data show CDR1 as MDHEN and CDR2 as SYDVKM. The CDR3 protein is CASSARTDTQYF. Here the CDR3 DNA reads TGTGCCAGCAGCGCGCGCACAGATACGCAGTATTTT.

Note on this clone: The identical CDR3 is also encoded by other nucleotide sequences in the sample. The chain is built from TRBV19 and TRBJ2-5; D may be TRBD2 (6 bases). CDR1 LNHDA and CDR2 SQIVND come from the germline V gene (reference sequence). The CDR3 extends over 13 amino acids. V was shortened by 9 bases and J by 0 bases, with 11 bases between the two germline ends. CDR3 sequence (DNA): TGTGCCAGCTCCCGGGACTACCAAGAGACCCAGTACTTC. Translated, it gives CASSRDYQETQYF.

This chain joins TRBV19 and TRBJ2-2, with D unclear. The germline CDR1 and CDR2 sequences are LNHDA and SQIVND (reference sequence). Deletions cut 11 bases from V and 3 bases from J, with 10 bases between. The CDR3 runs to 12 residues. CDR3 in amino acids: CASRLYTGELFF. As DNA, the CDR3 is TGTGCCTCGAGACTGTACACCGGGGAGCTGTTTTTT.

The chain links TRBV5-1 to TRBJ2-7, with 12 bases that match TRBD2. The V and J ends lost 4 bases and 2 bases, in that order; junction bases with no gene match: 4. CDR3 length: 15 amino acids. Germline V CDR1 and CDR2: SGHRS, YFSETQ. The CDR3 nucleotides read TGCGCCAGCAGCAAGGGACTAGCGGGCACCTACGAGCAGTACGTC. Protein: CASSKGLAGTYEQYV.

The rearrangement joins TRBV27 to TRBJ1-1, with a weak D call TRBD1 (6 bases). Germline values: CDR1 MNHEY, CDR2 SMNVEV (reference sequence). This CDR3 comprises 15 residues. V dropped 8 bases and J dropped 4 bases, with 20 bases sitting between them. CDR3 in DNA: TGTGCCAGCCACGGAAAACAGGGTTCTTTCACTGAAGCTTTCTTT. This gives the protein CASHGKQGSFTEAFF.

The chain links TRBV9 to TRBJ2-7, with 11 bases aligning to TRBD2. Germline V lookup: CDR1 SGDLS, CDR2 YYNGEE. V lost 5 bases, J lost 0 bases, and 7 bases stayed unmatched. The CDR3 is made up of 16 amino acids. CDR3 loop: CASSQTGTSGSYEQYF. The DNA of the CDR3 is TGTGCCAGCAGTCAGACCGGGACTAGCGGCTCCTACGAGCAGTACTTC. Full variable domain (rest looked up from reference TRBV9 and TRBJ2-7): DSGVTQTPKHLITATGQRVTLRCSPRSGDLSVYWYQQSLDQGLQFLIQYYNGEERAKGNILERFSAQQFPDLHSELNLSSLELGDSALYFCASSQTGTSGSYEQYFGPGTRLTVT.

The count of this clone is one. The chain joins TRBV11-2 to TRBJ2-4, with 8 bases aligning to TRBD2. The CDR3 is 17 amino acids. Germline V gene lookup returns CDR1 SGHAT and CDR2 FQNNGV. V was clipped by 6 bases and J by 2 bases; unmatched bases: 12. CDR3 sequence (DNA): TGTGCCAGCAGTCAAGGACTAGCTTTGGGTCCCAAAAACATTCAGTACTTC. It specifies CASSQGLALGPKNIQYF.

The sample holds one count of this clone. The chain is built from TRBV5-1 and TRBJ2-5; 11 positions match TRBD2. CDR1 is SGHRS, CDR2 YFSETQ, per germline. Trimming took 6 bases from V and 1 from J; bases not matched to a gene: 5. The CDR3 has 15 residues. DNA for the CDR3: TGCGCCAGCACCCAACTAGCGGGAGCCCAAGAGACCCAGTACTTC. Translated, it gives CASTQLAGAQETQYF.

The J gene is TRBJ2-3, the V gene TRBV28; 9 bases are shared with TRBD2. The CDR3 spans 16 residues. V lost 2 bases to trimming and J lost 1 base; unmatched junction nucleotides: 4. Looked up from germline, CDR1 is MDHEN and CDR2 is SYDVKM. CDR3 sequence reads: CASSLPLAGGTDTQYF. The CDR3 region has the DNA TGTGCCAGCAGTTTACCCTTAGCGGGAGGCACAGATACGCAGTATTTT. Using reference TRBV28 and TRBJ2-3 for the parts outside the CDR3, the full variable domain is DVKVTQSSRYLVKRTGEKVFLECVQDMDHENMFWYRQDPGLGLRLIYFSYDVKMKEKGDIPEGYSVSREKKERFSLILESASTNQTSMYLCASSLPLAGGTDTQYFGPGTRLTVL.

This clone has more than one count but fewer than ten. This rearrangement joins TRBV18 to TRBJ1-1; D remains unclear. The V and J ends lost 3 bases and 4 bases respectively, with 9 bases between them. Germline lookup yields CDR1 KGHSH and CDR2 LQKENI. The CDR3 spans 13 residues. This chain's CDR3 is CASSPGGSTEAFF. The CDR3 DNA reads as TGTGCCAGCTCACCCGGCGGGAGCACTGAAGCTTTCTTT.

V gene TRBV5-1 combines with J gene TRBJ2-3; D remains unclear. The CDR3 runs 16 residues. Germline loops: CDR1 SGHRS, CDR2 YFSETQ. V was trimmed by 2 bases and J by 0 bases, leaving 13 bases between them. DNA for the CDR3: TGCGCCAGCAGCTTTCGCCCAGTTTCTAGCACAGATACGCAGTATTTT. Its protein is CASSFRPVSSTDTQYF.

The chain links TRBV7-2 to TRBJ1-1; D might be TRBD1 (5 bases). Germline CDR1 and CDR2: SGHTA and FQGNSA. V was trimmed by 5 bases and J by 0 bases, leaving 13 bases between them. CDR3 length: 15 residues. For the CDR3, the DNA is TGTGCCAGCAGCCCCGGGGGAGCCATGAACACTGAAGCTTTCTTT. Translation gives CASSPGGAMNTEAFF.